This TCR beta chain was sequenced for a study of cytomegalovirus exposure and HLA in healthy donors. Broader study findings: Specificity for CMV antigens was confirmed in vitro for three of the CMV-associated chains. Sequencing artifact likely explains a cluster of highly shared sequence variants. It was reportedly the case that the classifier diagnosed cytomegalovirus status with high specificity and sensitivity. Among CMV-associated TCR beta chains, most appeared HLA-restricted in a later analysis.

Comment on this clone: What it recognizes is unknown.

Researchers ran the PCR with 60 Vbeta and 13 Jbeta primers. Sequenced by immunoSEQ multiplex PCR; TCRdb stores in-frame clones only, minus some. The table includes about 130,000 clones, more than 70% detected once. CDR3 length: 20 amino acids. CDR1 is SGDLS, CDR2 YYNGEE, per germline. After removal of 0 bases from V and 0 bases from J, the junction contained 8 bases not matched to a gene. Sequenced material: PBMCs. The origin of this receptor is a male donor in good health and CMV-seronegative. The V call is TRBV9, the J call TRBJ2-5; 16 nucleotides line up with TRBD2. The CDR3 loop reads CASSVGVPGTSGGDQETQYF. DNA of the CDR3: TGTGCCAGCAGCGTAGGTGTCCCCGGGACTAGCGGGGGGGACCAAGAGACCCAGTACTTC.